The subject of this entry is one T cell receptor (beta chain). V gave up 5 bases and J gave up 1 base, with 14 bases separating them. Germline CDR1 reads LNHDA; CDR2 reads SQIVND (reference sequence). The CDR3 runs 15 residues. Cohorts were determined from participant-reported clinical history. As originally analysed: Reference gene primers were amplified, and this amplification served to estimate nucleated cell counts. Assay used: immunoSEQ multiplex PCR; TCRdb lists only in-frame clones, some missing. The V and J calls and clone size come from that table; D and trimming were worked out from the DNA. The sample records around 500,000 clones, approximately 90% being singletons. This specimen comes from a study of blood T cell repertoires in COVID-19. Across the study: T cells, B-cell-depleted T cells, or PBMCs provided the cDNA or gDNA that served as material.

This rearrangement joins TRBV19 to TRBJ1-1, with D possibly TRBD1 on 6 matching bases. This TCR derives from a woman in her sixties or seventies who had recovered from COVID-19. The specimen sequenced was PBMCs or T cells enriched from blood (not recorded which). CDR3 protein: CASSAQWGRNTEAFF. The CDR3 DNA follows: TGTGCCAGTAGTGCCCAATGGGGGCGGAACACTGAAGCTTTCTTT.